The sequence of this T cell receptor beta chain was determined in a study of prognosis after radiotherapy for stage I lung cancer. Study background: Early 2018 to early 2019 saw enrollment of stage I non-small cell lung cancer patients. Study-wide results and limits: Shannon entropy (measured after stereotactic body radiation therapy) was lower in patients who went on to develop distant metastases.

Amplification of the TCR beta CDR3 (from genomic DNA) was done by two-round multiplex PCR. Amplification in first-round PCR relied on primers specific to each TRBV and TRBJ gene. Via MiXCR, TCRdb re-called the multiplex PCR reads, giving one row per CDR3 protein. The sample records around 30,000 distinct CDR3 sequences, under 35% being singletons. The germline V gene has CDR1 MNHNS and CDR2 SASEGT. V lost 7 bases, J lost 7 bases, and 16 bases stayed unmatched. The CDR3 is 16 amino acids. This clonotype was found many times. Its specificity is unknown. Since a far larger clone is one base different, this is likely a read error.

The clonotype originates from a donor over 45 with non-small cell lung cancer. This chain links TRBV6-1 with TRBJ2-7, with 10 bases that match TRBD2. Here the sequenced sample was PBMCs, taken before or after stereotactic body radiation therapy (not recorded which). The CDR3: CASISHASGRAGEQYF. CDR3 nucleotide sequence: TGTGCCAGCATTTCACACGCGAGCGGGAGGGCAGGAGAGCAGTACTTC.